This TCR beta chain originates from a study of cytomegalovirus exposure and HLA in healthy donors. About the study: A later analysis reported the same platform for the 110 or so validation repertoires and the roughly 700 first-cohort repertoires.

This table comes from immunoSEQ multiplex PCR, and its TCRdb copy is limited to in-frame clones, with some not included. The data contain 170,000 or so clones, about 86% of them singletons. The study's findings and limits: High sensitivity and specificity were reportedly achieved when the classifier diagnosed cytomegalovirus status. That first-cohort TCR clusters tended to co-occur in the approximately 110 validation repertoires was found in a later analysis.

Comments on this clone: Its cognate antigen is unknown.

Germline lookup yields CDR1 SGHVS and CDR2 FNYEAQ. CDR3 length: 16 amino acids. The ends lost 1 base at V and 5 bases at J; junction bases unmatched: 7. The validation cohort, a group of 120 or so subjects, included the donors and was separate from the roughly 620-subject first cohort. J is TRBJ2-5 and V is TRBV7-6; TRBD2 agrees at 10 bases. This clonotype was obtained from a woman aged 18 to 35 in good health and CMV-seropositive. Specimen: PBMCs. The CDR3: CASSLEAGGPGETQYF. Written as DNA, the CDR3 is TGTGCCAGCAGCTTAGAAGCGGGGGGGCCGGGGGAGACCCAGTACTTC.